These 14 T cell receptor beta chains share one sample of origin, sequenced in a study of blood T cell repertoires in COVID-19. Using immunoSEQ multiplex PCR, the repertoire was profiled, and TCRdb retains in-frame clones only, with some absent. The sample lists about 180,000 clones, approximately 85% occurring once. The sequenced sample consisted of peripheral blood. The receptors were sampled from a man aged 60-69 years with acute or convalescent COVID-19.

The chain uses TRBV7-6 and TRBJ1-2; TRBD1 aligns across 7 bases. CDR1 is SGHVS and CDR2 is FNYEAQ in the germline V gene. This CDR3 region has 15 residues. J gave up 4 bases and V 1 base, and 6 bases lay outside the gene matches. The CDR3 DNA sequence: TGTGCCAGCAGCTTAGAAGTCAGGGGGGCCTATGGCTACACCTTC. It translates to CASSLEVRGAYGYTF.

V and J are TRBV7-3 and TRBJ2-1; TRBD2 agrees at 11 bases. In germline, CDR1 is SGHTA, CDR2 FQGTGA. Unmatched junction bases numbered 5, after V lost 1 base and J lost 6 bases. CDR3 length equals 16 residues. CDR3 nucleotide sequence: TGTGCCAGCAGCTTAAGACTAGCGGGATTGGGCAATGAGCAGTTCTTC. It yields the protein CASSLRLAGLGNEQFF.

CDR3 sequence: CASSYSAGEGYEQYF. The CDR3 DNA reads as TGTGCCAGCAGTTACTCGGCGGGGGAGGGATACGAGCAGTACTTC. This rearrangement joins TRBV6-5 to TRBJ2-7; TRBD2 matches 7 bases. CDR3 length: 15 amino acids. V was clipped by 0 bases and J by 4 bases; unmatched bases: 6. Germline V lookup: CDR1 MNHEY, CDR2 SVGAGI.

This clone was recorded many times. This rearrangement joins TRBV24-1 to TRBJ2-3; 11 nucleotides agree with TRBD2. The germline CDR1 and CDR2 sequences are KGHDR and SFDVKD. The CDR3 covers 16 residues. The V segment lost 5 bases and the J segment 4 bases; nucleotides outside the gene matches: 7. CDR3 in amino acids: CATSAPGLAGADTQYF. The CDR3 DNA reads TGTGCCACCAGTGCCCCCGGACTAGCGGGTGCAGATACGCAGTATTTT.

The chain links TRBV6-5 to TRBJ2-3, with 8 bases lining up with TRBD1. From germline, CDR1 is MNHEY and CDR2 SVGAGI. With 6 bases clipped from V and 6 bases from J, the junction kept 11 bases outside the gene matches. The CDR3 spans 15 residues. The CDR3 loop is CASRYTGTGPDTQYF. DNA of the CDR3: TGTGCCAGCAGGTACACCGGGACAGGTCCCGATACGCAGTATTTT.

Written as DNA, the CDR3 is TGCGCCAGCAGGGGTAGGGACAGGGCCGGTGAAGCTTTCTTT. It specifies CASRGRDRAGEAFF. This chain uses TRBV10-2 with TRBJ1-1; TRBD1 matches at 9 bases. V trimming: 6 bases; J trimming: 7 bases; junction bases outside the gene matches: 9. Germline V CDR1 and CDR2: WSHSY, SAAADI. The CDR3 extends over 14 amino acids.

This chain links TRBV9 with TRBJ2-1; D might be TRBD2 (5 bases). Trimming removed 4 bases from V and 7 bases from J, with 9 bases in between. CDR1 is SGDLS, CDR2 YYNGEE, per germline. The CDR3 length is 12 residues. The CDR3 spells CASSSSGNEQFF. Here the CDR3 DNA reads TGTGCCAGCAGCTCATCGGGAAATGAGCAGTTCTTC.

This chain's CDR3 is CASSLTSANEQFF. CDR3 nucleotide sequence: TGTGCCAGCAGCTTAACCAGCGCCAATGAGCAGTTCTTC. V usage is TRBV7-2 and J usage is TRBJ2-1, with D unresolved. Per the germline V gene, CDR1 is SGHTA and CDR2 is FQGNSA. This CDR3 is built from 13 residues. Trimming pared 2 bases from V and 6 bases from J, leaving 8 bases between.

V is TRBV28 and J is TRBJ2-6, with D possibly TRBD1 on 6 matching bases. Germline-derived CDR1 and CDR2 are MDHEN and SYDVKM. V was pared by 5 bases and J by 0 bases, with 17 bases between. This CDR3 contains 18 residues. The CDR3 region is CASSRGMTGTSGANVLTF. DNA of the CDR3: TGTGCCAGCAGTCGGGGTATGACAGGTACCTCTGGGGCCAACGTCCTGACTTTC.

The V and J genes are TRBV19 and TRBJ1-1; D is uncertain. Germline V gene lookup returns CDR1 LNHDA and CDR2 SQIVND (reference sequence). V was trimmed by 2 bases and J by 1 base, leaving 14 bases between them. CDR3 length: 16 amino acids. CDR3 sequence reads: CASSITAVVENTEAFF. The CDR3 bases are TGTGCCAGTAGTATAACAGCGGTGGTAGAGAACACTGAAGCTTTCTTT.

This clone was picked up one time. The chain couples TRBV19 to TRBJ1-2; 9 nucleotides match TRBD1. The CDR3 extends over 17 amino acids. CDR1 LNHDA and CDR2 SQIVND come from the germline V gene (reference sequence). V lost 4 bases to trimming and J lost 7 bases; unmatched junction nucleotides: 16. CDR3 in DNA: TGTGCCAGTAGTACCAGGGGCTACGGGACAGGGAATCTTGGCTACACCTTC. Its protein is CASSTRGYGTGNLGYTF.

This sequence joins TRBV5-1 and TRBJ2-1; perhaps TRBD2 as D (6 bases). The CDR3 covers 13 residues. Germline-derived CDR1 and CDR2 are SGHRS and YFSETQ. Trimming took off 4 bases at V and 7 bases at J, with 12 bases between the two ends. DNA for the CDR3: TGCGCCAGCAGCCCTACCGGGAGTAATGAGCAGTTCTTC. This gives the protein CASSPTGSNEQFF.

There are a few counts of this clone. This rearrangement joins TRBV5-6 to TRBJ2-7; perhaps TRBD1 as D (6 bases). Looked up from germline, CDR1 is SGHDT and CDR2 is YYEEEE. V was clipped by 2 bases and J by 5 bases, with 8 bases between them. This CDR3 has 12 amino acids. The DNA for the CDR3 is TGTGCCAGCAGCTTCAGGGGACACGAGCAGTACTTC. Its translation: CASSFRGHEQYF.

The chain employs TRBV19 and TRBJ2-6; possible D gene TRBD2, 6 bases. The V gene's germline CDR1 is LNHDA and CDR2 SQIVND (reference sequence). Trimming pared 7 bases from V and 2 bases from J, leaving 12 bases between. This CDR3 has 15 residues. The CDR3 spells CASTSREAGANVLTF. DNA for the CDR3: TGTGCCAGTACCTCGAGGGAGGCTGGGGCCAACGTCCTGACTTTC.